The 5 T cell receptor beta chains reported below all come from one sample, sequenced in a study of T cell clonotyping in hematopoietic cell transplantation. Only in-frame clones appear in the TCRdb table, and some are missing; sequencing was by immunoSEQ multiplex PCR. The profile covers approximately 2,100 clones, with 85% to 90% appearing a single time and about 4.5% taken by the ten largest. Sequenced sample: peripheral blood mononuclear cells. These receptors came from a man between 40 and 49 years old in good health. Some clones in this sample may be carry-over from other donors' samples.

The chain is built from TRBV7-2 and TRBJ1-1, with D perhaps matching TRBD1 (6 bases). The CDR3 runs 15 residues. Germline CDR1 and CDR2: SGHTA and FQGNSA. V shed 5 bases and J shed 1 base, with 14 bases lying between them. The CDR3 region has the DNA TGTGCCAGCAGCCCCGTGGGACAAGGGAACACTGAAGCTTTCTTT. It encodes CASSPVGQGNTEAFF.

The chain's CDR3 is CASSLSVFGSPLHF. DNA of the CDR3: TGTGCCAGCAGCTTAAGCGTTTTTGGTTCACCCCTCCACTTT. The gene calls are TRBV7-9 and TRBJ1-6, with no clear D. V gave up 2 bases and J gave up 9 bases, with 11 bases separating them. The CDR3 sequence is 14 residues long. Germline V lookup: CDR1 SEHNR, CDR2 FQNEAQ (reference sequence).

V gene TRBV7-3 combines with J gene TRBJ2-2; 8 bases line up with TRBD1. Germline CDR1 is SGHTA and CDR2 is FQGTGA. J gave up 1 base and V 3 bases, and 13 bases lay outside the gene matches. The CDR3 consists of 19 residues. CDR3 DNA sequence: TGTGCCAGCAGCTTCCGACCCAGTCAGGGGGCCGGGAACACCGGGGAGCTGTTTTTT. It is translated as CASSFRPSQGAGNTGELFF.

The CDR3 bases are TGTGCCAGCAGCCAAGATCGTGGGGGCTATGGCTACACCTTC. It codes for CASSQDRGGYGYTF. The chain employs TRBV4-2 and TRBJ1-2; a weak D match, TRBD1 (5 bases). CDR3 length: 14 residues. Germline assignment: CDR1 LGHNA and CDR2 YNFKEQ. V was pared by 0 bases and J by 4 bases, with 9 bases between.

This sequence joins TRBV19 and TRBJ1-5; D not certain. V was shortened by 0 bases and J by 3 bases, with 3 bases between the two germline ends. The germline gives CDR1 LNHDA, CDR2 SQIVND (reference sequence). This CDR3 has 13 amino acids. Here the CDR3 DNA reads TGTGCCAGTAGTATAGATCCCAATCAGCCCCAGCATTTT. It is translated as CASSIDPNQPQHF.